This record concerns one T cell receptor beta chain sequence. Its antigen is as yet unknown. The data stem from a study of T-cell memory formation after mild COVID-19. Study background: Most TCR clusters belonged to a single donor. Study-wide results and limits: Memory from before infection featured some responding clones, which suggests cross-reactive memory joined. CD4+ contracting clones lay mainly in CM and EM, CD8+ ones in EMRA. SARS-CoV-2 specificity of second-wave clones peaking day 37 was unconfirmed.

TCRdb re-called the 5' RACE reads through MiXCR, storing one row per CDR3 protein. The sample has about 340,000 distinct CDR3 sequences, about 15% seen once. The V end was cut by 2 bases, the J end by 0 bases, with 17 bases between. This CDR3 is 17 amino acids long. Germline CDR1 SGHRS, CDR2 YFSETQ. The genes are TRBV5-1 and TRBJ2-5; D is possibly TRBD1 (8 bases). Sequencing was carried out using PBMCs or a T cell subset sorted from them (not recorded which). The TCR originated in a man aged 18 to 29 who had mild COVID-19 (a few samples of this study predate the infection). Cell type and time point are not known. CDR3 nucleotide sequence: TGCGCCAGCAGCTTAGGACAGGGAGGGCCATACCAAGAGACCCAGTACTTC. Its translation is CASSLGQGGPYQETQYF.